These 27 T cell receptor beta chains were sequenced from one sample in a study of T cells in Graves' hyperthyroidism and ophthalmopathy. Using RNA transcripts as the source, TCR beta CDR3 regions were amplified. The HTBI primer set served for first-round RT-PCR of the TCR CDR3. MiXCR, applied by TCRdb to the multiplex PCR reads, yields one record per CDR3 protein. The data contain fewer than 750,000 distinct CDR3 sequences, roughly 15% of them seen just once; the ten biggest clones take up around 12%. The specimen sequenced was blood. The receptors stem from a woman between 50 and 59 years old with Graves' ophthalmopathy.

In this sample, this clonotype turned up many times. The genes are TRBV18 and TRBJ2-3; a weak D match, TRBD2 (5 bases). Per germline, CDR1 KGHSH and CDR2 LQKENI. This CDR3 is 16 amino acids long. Trimming shortened V by 3 bases and J by 4 bases, and 17 bases separated the two germline ends. This CDR3 reads CASSPVGRAGADTQYF. The CDR3 DNA sequence: TGTGCCAGCTCACCTGTTGGGAGAGCCGGTGCAGATACGCAGTATTTT.

Ten or more counts support this clonotype. CDR3 in DNA: TGTGCCACCAGTGATTTACCTGGTCAGCCCCAGCATTTT. Its protein is CATSDLPGQPQHF. V and J are TRBV24-1 and TRBJ1-5; D ambiguous. This CDR3 has 13 amino acids. Germline V gives CDR1 KGHDR, CDR2 SFDVKD. Trimming took 1 base from V and 6 from J, leaving 6 bases between them.

This clonotype was seen repeatedly, ten times or more. The chain employs TRBV12-3 or TRBV12-4 and TRBJ2-2; D is ambiguous. V lost 0 bases, J lost 1 base, and 9 bases lay in between. The CDR3 has 16 amino acids. CDR3 nucleotide sequence: TGTGCCAGCAGTTTAGCGCTATCTGGGAACACCGGGGAGCTGTTTTTT. It is translated as CASSLALSGNTGELFF.

This clonotype was picked up a small number of times. The V and J genes are TRBV29-1 and TRBJ2-7; D unclear. The CDR3 sequence is 15 residues long. Germline V lookup: CDR1 SQVTM, CDR2 ANQGSEA. Trimming removed 0 bases from V and 4 bases from J, with 16 bases in between. Written as DNA, the CDR3 is TGCAGCGTTGAAGATTTTAGATCAGAATCGTACGAGCAGTACTTC. Its translation: CSVEDFRSESYEQYF.

The chain is built from TRBV4-3 and TRBJ2-5, with D tentatively TRBD2 (6 bases). V lost 2 bases and J 2 bases, leaving 9 bases between the germline ends. The CDR3 covers 14 residues. Looked up from germline, CDR1 is LGHNA and CDR2 is YSLEER. CDR3 amino acids: CASSQNSGQETQYF. In DNA, the CDR3 is TGCGCCAGCAGCCAAAATAGCGGACAAGAGACCCAGTACTTC.

This clonotype has at least ten counts. The rearrangement links TRBV18 to TRBJ1-4; perhaps TRBD1 as D (5 bases). Germline V gene lookup returns CDR1 KGHSH and CDR2 LQKENI. V lost 2 bases and J 8 bases, leaving 15 bases between the germline ends. CDR3 length: 15 residues. Here the CDR3 DNA reads TGTGCCAGCTCACCATCAGTGGGGCTGGGGGAAAAACTGTTTTTT. It is translated as CASSPSVGLGEKLFF.

This clonotype was picked up a small number of times. J is TRBJ2-5 and V is TRBV28; TRBD1 aligns across 8 bases. The germline gives CDR1 MDHEN, CDR2 SYDVKM. The V gene end was trimmed by 5 bases and the J gene end by 4 bases; junction bases not matched to a gene: 9. This CDR3 is 15 amino acids long. CDR3 nucleotide sequence: TGTGCCAGCAGTCTCCAGGGGGCGGGTAGAGAGACCCAGTACTTC. Its translation: CASSLQGAGRETQYF. Based on the CDR3 plus reference TRBV28 and TRBJ2-5, the full variable domain is DVKVTQSSRYLVKRTGEKVFLECVQDMDHENMFWYRQDPGLGLRLIYFSYDVKMKEKGDIPEGYSVSREKKERFSLILESASTNQTSMYLCASSLQGAGRETQYFGPGTRLLVL.

This clonotype was seen repeatedly, ten times or more. The chain is built from TRBV7-3 and TRBJ2-1; 10 nucleotides align to TRBD2. V was pared by 5 bases and J by 9 bases, with 13 bases of the junction left unmatched. This CDR3 region has 16 residues. The V gene's germline CDR1 is SGHTA and CDR2 FQGTGA. The CDR3, as DNA: TGTGCCAGCAGCCCGTCAGCGGGAGGGCCGTCCGGTGAGCAGTTCTTC. Its protein is CASSPSAGGPSGEQFF. Full variable domain (remainder filled in from reference TRBV7-3 and TRBJ2-1): GAGVSQTPSNKVTEKGKYVELRCDPISGHTALYWYRQSLGQGPEFLIYFQGTGAADDSGLPNDRFFAVRPEGSVSTLKIQRTERGDSAVYLCASSPSAGGPSGEQFFGPGTRLTVL.

This chain joins TRBV4-3 and TRBJ1-6; D is possibly TRBD1 (5 bases). The CDR3 has 14 residues. V shed 3 bases and J shed 10 bases, with 13 bases lying between them. The germline V gene encodes CDR1 LGHNA and CDR2 YSLEER. The CDR3 reads CASSQTVLASPLHF. CDR3 DNA: TGCGCCAGCAGCCAGACAGTGCTGGCGTCACCCCTCCACTTT.

The table lists this clonotype with many counts. The chain is built from TRBV20-1 and TRBJ2-1; D uncertain. This CDR3 comprises 16 residues. Trimming left V 0 bases short and J 5 bases short, with 17 bases between. The germline V gene has CDR1 DFQATT and CDR2 SNEGSKA (reference sequence). For the CDR3, the DNA is TGCAGTGCTAGAGATCCTGATCGCACTAAAGACAATGAGCAGTTCTTC. Amino acid sequence: CSARDPDRTKDNEQFF.

This clonotype was detected ten times or more. The chain joins TRBV12-3 or TRBV12-4 to TRBJ1-2; D remains ambiguous. The CDR3 sequence is 13 residues long. Trimming stripped 6 bases from V and 4 bases from J, with 12 bases between. For the CDR3, the DNA is TGTGCCAGCAGCATCTCAAGAGGCTATGGCTACACCTTC. Protein sequence: CASSISRGYGYTF.

This clonotype was seen many times. The CDR3 nucleotides are TGTGCCAGCAGCTCGGGACTAGCGGATCGGAATGAGCAGTTCTTC. It translates to CASSSGLADRNEQFF. The J gene is TRBJ2-1, the V gene TRBV13, with 11 bases identical to TRBD2. The trim removed 4 bases at V and 7 bases at J, leaving 6 bases unmatched. Per the germline V gene, CDR1 is PRHDT and CDR2 is FYEKMQ (reference sequence). This CDR3 is 15 amino acids long.

The genes are TRBV9 and TRBJ2-2, with 8 bases fitting TRBD2. Germline CDR1 is SGDLS and CDR2 is YYNGEE. CDR3 length: 16 residues. With V trimmed by 3 bases and J by 4 bases, 8 bases remained unmatched. CDR3 coding DNA: TGTGCCAGCAGCGACGATAGCGGGATGGTCACCGGGGAGCTGTTTTTT. It is translated as CASSDDSGMVTGELFF.

This clonotype has at least ten counts. The chain recombines TRBV18 with TRBJ1-2; TRBD1 matches 8 bases. The germline V gene encodes CDR1 KGHSH and CDR2 LQKENI. The CDR3 covers 16 residues. With 5 bases clipped from V and 8 bases from J, the junction kept 16 bases outside the gene matches. The DNA of the CDR3 is TGTGCCAGCTCATTGGGTGTGGACAGGGCAGGAGGCGGCTACACCTTC. It translates to CASSLGVDRAGGGYTF.

This clonotype was recorded many times. V and J are TRBV7-9 and TRBJ2-7; D is possibly TRBD2 (5 bases). CDR1 is SEHNR, CDR2 FQNEAQ, per germline (reference sequence). This CDR3 has 14 residues. Trimming cost V 1 base and J 7 bases, with 14 bases left between them. CDR3 in DNA: TGTGCCAGCAGCTTAGAAGTGGGAGTAGTTGAGCAGTACTTC. Its protein product is CASSLEVGVVEQYF. The full variable domain, completed using reference TRBV7-9 and TRBJ2-7, is DTGVSQNPRHKITKRGQNVTFRCDPISEHNRLYWYRQTLGQGPEFLTYFQNEAQLEKSRLLSDRFSAERPKGSFSTLEIQRTEQGDSAMYLCASSLEVGVVEQYFGPGTRLTVT.

The chain uses TRBV7-6 and TRBJ2-2; 9 nucleotides match TRBD1. V shed 2 bases and J 7 bases; nucleotides not matched to a gene: 8. The CDR3 runs to 16 residues. Germline assignment: CDR1 SGHVS and CDR2 FNYEAQ. DNA of the CDR3: TGTGCCAGCAGCTTAATACAGGGGGCTAAAGTCGGGGAGCTGTTTTTT. Translation gives CASSLIQGAKVGELFF. The complete variable domain, with remaining parts taken from reference TRBV7-6 and TRBJ2-2, reads GAGVSQSPRYKVTKRGQDVALRCDPISGHVSLYWYRQALGQGPEFLTYFNYEAQQDKSGLPNDRFSAERPEGSISTLTIQRTEQRDSAMYRCASSLIQGAKVGELFFGEGSRLTVL.

This clonotype was picked up a small number of times. The chain couples TRBV2 to TRBJ2-1; 7 bases agree with TRBD2. The CDR3 is made up of 16 amino acids. V was clipped by 3 bases and J by 1 base; unmatched bases: 6. Germline values: CDR1 SNHLY, CDR2 FYNNEI. The CDR3 DNA follows: TGTGCCAGCAGTGAGGCGGGAGAGAGATCCTACAATGAGCAGTTCTTC. Its translation: CASSEAGERSYNEQFF.

This clonotype showed up just a few times. The V call is TRBV9, the J call TRBJ2-1; perhaps D is TRBD1 or TRBD2 (5 bases each). Germline CDR1 reads SGDLS; CDR2 reads YYNGEE. The V end lost 2 bases, the J end lost 5 bases, and 23 bases lay between the germline ends. The CDR3 runs 18 residues. CDR3 bases: TGTGCCAGCAGCGTGGGAAATGCCGGGCCACGAGGGGACAATGAGCAGTTCTTC. Amino acid sequence: CASSVGNAGPRGDNEQFF.

This clonotype showed up many times. The V call is TRBV20-1, the J call TRBJ2-7; either TRBD1 or TRBD2 may supply D (5 bases each). CDR1 and CDR2 (germline): DFQATT, SNEGSKA (reference sequence). Trimming took 3 bases from V and 2 from J, leaving 8 bases between them. The CDR3 contains 12 residues. The CDR3 loop is CSASGDPYEQYF. The CDR3 DNA follows: TGCAGTGCTAGCGGGGACCCCTACGAGCAGTACTTC.

At least ten counts were recorded for this clonotype. V gene TRBV20-1 combines with J gene TRBJ2-7; TRBD1 is a possible D gene (6 bases). V gave up 2 bases and J gave up 3 bases, with 26 bases separating them. This CDR3 comprises 18 residues. CDR1 DFQATT and CDR2 SNEGSKA come from the germline V gene (reference sequence). CDR3 loop: CSARRTDLESPWLYEQYF. CDR3 nucleotides: TGCAGTGCTAGAAGGACAGACCTCGAGAGTCCATGGCTCTACGAGCAGTACTTC.

This clonotype occurred many times. The rearrangement links TRBV28 to TRBJ2-7; 8 nucleotides line up with TRBD2. Germline trimming cut 2 bases from V and 2 bases from J; bases unmatched to any gene: 5. The CDR3 runs 15 residues. Germline V gene lookup returns CDR1 MDHEN and CDR2 SYDVKM. Here the CDR3 DNA reads TGTGCCAGCAGTTTACGCACTAGCGGAACCTACGAGCAGTACTTC. Its protein product is CASSLRTSGTYEQYF.

The rearrangement uses TRBV24-1 and TRBJ2-5; D unresolved. The V gene's germline CDR1 is KGHDR and CDR2 SFDVKD. This CDR3 has 13 amino acids. Trimming took off 6 bases at V and 1 base at J, with 8 bases between the two ends. In nucleotides, the CDR3 is TGTGCCACCAGTCAAAACAGCCAAGAGACCCAGTACTTC. Translating it yields CATSQNSQETQYF.

This chain links TRBV5-5 with TRBJ1-2; 8 bases are shared with TRBD1. This CDR3 is 13 amino acids long. Germline V gives CDR1 SGHKS, CDR2 YYEKEE (reference sequence). V shed 4 bases, J shed 8 bases, and the junction held 7 bases outside the gene matches. The CDR3 nucleotides read TGTGCCAGCAGCCAGACAGGGGAAGTCGGCTACACCTTC. This codes for CASSQTGEVGYTF.

V usage is TRBV9 and J usage is TRBJ2-3; D unresolved. The V gene's germline CDR1 is SGDLS and CDR2 YYNGEE. Trimming removed 0 bases from V and 2 bases from J, with 7 bases in between. The length of the CDR3 is 14 residues. The chain's CDR3 is CASSVGVTTDTQYF. DNA of the CDR3: TGTGCCAGCAGCGTAGGAGTGACCACAGATACGCAGTATTTT. The variable domain in full, completed from reference TRBV9 and TRBJ2-3, reads DSGVTQTPKHLITATGQRVTLRCSPRSGDLSVYWYQQSLDQGLQFLIQYYNGEERAKGNILERFSAQQFPDLHSELNLSSLELGDSALYFCASSVGVTTDTQYFGPGTRLTVL.

V gene TRBV7-3 combines with J gene TRBJ2-5; weak D call: TRBD2 (5 bases). Per germline, CDR1 SGHTA and CDR2 FQGTGA. V lost 5 bases, J lost 4 bases, and 11 bases lay in between. This CDR3 region has 13 residues. CDR3 protein: CASSRDRSETQYF. The CDR3 nucleotides read TGTGCCAGCAGCCGGGATAGATCAGAGACCCAGTACTTC.

The J gene is TRBJ1-1, the V gene TRBV10-3; D not resolved. CDR3 length: 13 residues. The ends were cut back, 5 bases at V and 1 base at J, with 8 bases in the middle. Germline V gives CDR1 ENHRY, CDR2 SYGVKD. The CDR3 sequence: CAISLDPNTEAFF. The DNA for the CDR3 is TGTGCCATCAGTCTAGACCCGAACACTGAAGCTTTCTTT.

The chain is built from TRBV18 and TRBJ1-2; 7 bases match TRBD1. V gave up 1 base and J gave up 3 bases; unmatched junction bases: 8. Per the germline V gene, CDR1 is KGHSH and CDR2 is LQKENI. The CDR3 sequence is 16 residues long. The CDR3 bases are TGTGCCAGCTCACCACAGGGGCCCGGGACAGACTATGGCTACACCTTC. It translates to CASSPQGPGTDYGYTF.